This T cell receptor beta chain is from a study of cytomegalovirus exposure and HLA in healthy donors (dated by TCRdb to between 2016 and 2019). About the study as a whole: An earlier analysis of some 600 of the donors reported 250 to 350 Gb of sequence data and 95 million to 120 million unique TCR beta sequences obtained from 150 million to 200 million T cells. Four or five DR-DQ haplotypes were treated as single units for association and clustering because of strong linkage in the cohort. The number of typed donors differed by locus: 629-630 for A, B, C, DRB1 and DQB1; approximately 520 for DQA1; around 580 for DPA1; and 400 to 480 for DPB1. Across approximately 400 genotyped donors of the cohort, an average of approximately 220,000 unique TCR beta nucleotide sequences per donor were sequenced, and roughly 20% of those sequences were non-productive. To study patterns of TCR occurrence, a later analysis re-analyzed previously published TCR beta repertoires from 666 donors and added high-resolution HLA genotyping. Donor age, sex, ethnicity and CMV serostatus were compiled alongside the repertoire data. Using immunosequencing, the study profiled T cell repertoires from fewer than 700 subjects and related those repertoires to cytomegalovirus serostatus. To predict cytomegalovirus infection status, the study combined high-throughput TCR immunosequencing, statistical association of individual TCRs with disease status, and machine learning. Of the roughly 400 genotyped donors, 70% to 90% were placed in the genetic ancestry cluster associated with self-reported Caucasian donors. The study aimed to test whether cataloging public T cell receptors could reveal signatures of past pathogen exposure. HLA typing covered class I and class II loci at four-digit resolution. All discovery cohort repertoires had been generated using a single sequencing platform. Rather than drawing on any new phenotypic data, the later analysis identified candidate immune exposures from TCR beta sequences and the way those sequences occurred across donors. An early release covering about 600 HLA-typed donors comprised roughly 300 gigabases of sequencing data and about 90 million unique TCR sequences. In an earlier analysis of 500 to 650 of the donors, high-throughput TCR beta sequencing was used to judge whether each TCR beta V gene segment behaved as functional or pseudogenic. In a later genetic analysis, genome-wide SNP genotypes for about 65% of the 666 donors were used, and that subset was treated as a discovery cohort. Besides the first cohort of roughly 640 subjects, a separate validation cohort made up of over 100 different subjects was used. The study at large found these results: In the study, some 180 TCR beta chains were listed as associated with cytomegalovirus. Some IMGT-functional V segments, including TRBV6-2 and TRBV6-3, could not be told apart with the 87-base-pair reads, so those segments were excluded. According to a later analysis, parvovirus B19, influenza, CMV and Epstein-Barr virus appeared linked to several top co-occurrence clusters. An earlier analysis of some 590 of the donors showed that most TCR beta V segments appeared in productive rearrangements either about 90% or about 30% of the time, which broadly matched IMGT annotations. The only immune exposure information available for the cohort was CMV serostatus. A later analysis found that most CMV-associated TCR beta chains appeared HLA-restricted, with HLA associations seemingly driven largely by CMV exposure. In this cohort, only TCR beta chains were sequenced, and detectable features were limited by the absence of alpha or paired-chain data. Cytomegalovirus status was reported to be diagnosed by the classifier with high specificity and sensitivity in both the original and validation cohorts. A later genetic analysis associated a missense DCLRE1C variant with V-gene and J-gene trimming of TCR beta chains, and an independent cohort replicated the association. A further reported finding was that TCR beta sequences accurately predicted the HLA-A and HLA-B alleles for most subjects in the first cohort. When HLA alleles, especially DR and DQ, strongly co-occurred, TCR associations were difficult to assign to individual alleles. Because counts were too low, roughly 18 rarely observed V segments, including chromosome 9 orphons, were left out of the earlier analysis of roughly 600 of the donors. In vitro tests confirmed that a few of the cytomegalovirus-associated TCR beta chains recognize cytomegalovirus antigens. According to the authors, the approach could potentially be generalized to other disease states and immunological phenotypes. In a later analysis, around 17,000 TCR beta sequences were associated with specific HLA alleles at a false discovery rate of 0.05. A later analysis found that TCR association rates varied across HLA loci, with DRB1 alleles showing the most associated TCRs and HLA-C alleles the fewest. Because HLA typing was missing for some donors at each locus, association tests included only the typed subset. Linkage disequilibrium might explain the correlated functional status among segregating V segments, but an unknown experimental factor could not be excluded. While some public TCRs were present in many individuals, most TCR sequences turned up only very rarely across donors. A cluster of highly shared sequence variants was judged likely to represent a technical artifact of the sequencing pipeline. A later genetic analysis reported fewer N-insertions in productive TCRs among donors in an Asian-associated ancestry cluster than the approximately 700-donor mean. The presence/absence analyses assumed that sequencing depth was roughly uniform across donors, and that assumption may not be true. Compared with equally common non-associated chains, HLA-associated TCR beta chains in a later analysis were more clonally expanded and had lower generation probabilities.

From the cysteine through the phenylalanine, the CDR3 covers 16 amino acids. Left in the record is the CDR3 DNA by itself, 48 bases read in frame from the first base. CDR1 and CDR2 are read off the germline V gene as LGHNA and YNFKEQ. Trimming costs V 0 bases and J 2 bases, and their ends lie 8 bases apart. In total, roughly 670 healthy bone marrow donors made up the cohort. Cohort members were all nominally healthy when sampled, although unrecorded immune exposures were likely present. The donor was CMV seronegative and belonged to the group of 320 or so seronegative cohort members. Each donor provided a peripheral blood sample, and peripheral blood mononuclear cells were used for TCR beta sequencing. Genomic DNA was extracted from the blood cell samples with the Qiagen DNeasy Blood Extraction Kit. The library was prepared using the immunoSEQ multiplex PCR assay. For the multiplex PCR, a mixture combining 60 forward primers for TCR Vbeta segments and 13 reverse primers for TCR Jbeta segments was used. Amplification of the CDR3 region of rearranged TCR beta genes was performed with a multiplex PCR assay on genomic DNA. The Illumina HiSeq System was used to sequence the amplified TCR beta libraries as 87-base-pair reads. For the original study's pipeline: Across the 600 to 700 repertoires, a later analysis counted tens of millions of unique TCR beta chains, 8.5 million to 12 million of which were shared by at least two donors. Raw reads were error-corrected and collapsed into unique sequences with a nearest-neighbor algorithm that merged closely related sequences to remove PCR and sequencing errors. V, D and J gene segments were assigned by aligning CDR3 sequences to IMGT reference sequences. For a sequence to be retained, at least a six-nucleotide match to both a V gene segment and a J gene segment was required. Rearrangements were called productive when the CDR3 lacked stop codons and stayed in frame with V and J; all others were non-productive. Following IMGT convention, CDR3 was defined as the stretch from the second conserved V-encoded cysteine to the conserved J-encoded phenylalanine. The earlier analysis of about 610 of the donors excluded any sequence lacking an unambiguous match to a single V gene segment. An earlier analysis of 587 of the donors called V segments functional above 56.7% productive rearrangements and segregating when the between-donor standard deviation exceeded 5%. A statistical classification framework was developed to diagnose cytomegalovirus status using the catalog of TCR beta chain sequences. V and J gene assignment, in a later analysis, came from comparing TCR nucleotide sequences with IMGT/GENE-DB human TR gene sequences. Using the TCRdist pipeline, a later analysis assigned CDR3 sequences along with most-parsimonious VDJ recombination scenarios. In a later analysis, every TCR beta chain was defined by the combination of its CDR3 amino acid sequence and its V-gene family, and reads without a unique V-gene family were dropped. To address suspected cross-contamination and a sequencing artifact, a later analysis removed a few hundred highly shared, low-generation-probability nucleotide sequences. In a later analysis, a clonal expansion index for each public chain was calculated from normalized within-repertoire ranks of inferred template counts. In a later analysis, generation probabilities were computed using a VDJ recombination model fitted to out-of-frame rearrangements, and the results were checked against IGoR. In a later analysis, hypergeometric tests were used to score TCR-TCR, TCR-HLA and TCR-CMV co-occurrence, with a repertoire-size bias correction applied to TCR pairs. In a later analysis, false discovery rates were estimated by permuting HLA or CMV assignments 20 times. In a later analysis, co-occurring TCRs were grouped with DBSCAN, and TCRdist sequence similarity was added when clustering was performed within HLA-allele-positive subsets. Repertoires with fewer than 30,000 or more than 120,000 public chains were left out of co-occurrence clustering, as were a few repertoires with anomalous nucleotide sharing. Held by TCRdb, this immuneACCESS table contains in-frame sequences only and omits some clones. Under half of the omission traces to an unresolved V gene where checked; the cause of the rest is unknown. V and J calls and clone size follow that table, whereas D and trimming were derived from the DNA. Recorded for this sample are a few hundred thousand clones; 75% to 85% of them occurred a single time. The top ten clonotypes cover roughly 0.31% of the sample.

As concerns this clone: The antigen it binds to is not known. Per-base qualities were not stored, and no clone one base away is much larger.

Sequencing used PBMCs. This receptor chain uses TRBV4-2 and TRBJ2-6, with no confident D gene call. The TCR was taken from a girl aged 2-10 years in good health and CMV-seronegative. The DNA reads TGTGCCAGCAGCCAAGACTTAAGCCCTGGGGCCAACGTCCTGACTTTC. This codes for CASSQDLSPGANVLTF.